Listed here are 10 T cell receptor beta chains from one sample, sequenced in a study of molecular identifiers for immune sequencing clone quantification. TCRdb redid the calling of the PCR reads with MiXCR, one entry per CDR3 protein. The sample records approximately 630,000 distinct CDR3 sequences, 25% being singletons. What was sequenced was naive CD8+ T cells from blood, with Jurkat cell RNA spiked in. Subset described: FACS-sorted CD8+CD4-CCR7+CD45RA+ naive T cells. Receptors were obtained from a human donor in good health. Some libraries in this study had Jurkat cell RNA spiked in.

This clonotype was seen more than once but under ten times. The V call is TRBV29-1, the J call TRBJ2-2; 7 bases map to TRBD1. Germline loops: CDR1 SQVTM, CDR2 ANQGSEA. The length of the CDR3 is 12 residues. V shed 5 bases, J shed 7 bases, and the junction held 4 bases outside the gene matches. This CDR3 is CSVKQGFGELFF. CDR3 bases: TGCAGCGTTAAACAGGGGTTCGGGGAGCTGTTTTTT.

Points on this clonotype: At one boundary the junction diverges from the germline segment, which might be a read error. The genes are TRBV4-3 and TRBJ1-5; D gene ambiguous. Germline loops: CDR1 LGHNA, CDR2 YSLEER. The CDR3 length is 14 residues. The CDR3 nucleotides are TGCGCCAGCAGCCAAGACCGGGCTAGTCAGCCCCAGCGTTTT. It encodes CASSQDRASQPQRF.

V usage is TRBV7-6 and J usage is TRBJ2-2, with 8 nucleotides matching TRBD2. The CDR3 spans 19 residues. The V gene end was trimmed by 1 base and the J gene end by 0 bases; junction bases not matched to a gene: 10. Germline values: CDR1 SGHVS, CDR2 FNYEAQ. This chain's CDR3 is CASSLVRVAGNPNTGELFF. CDR3 in DNA: TGTGCCAGCAGCTTAGTTCGGGTAGCGGGGAACCCGAACACCGGGGAGCTGTTTTTT.

On this clonotype: A much larger clone differs from this one at a single base, so this may be a read error. V gene TRBV4-3 combines with J gene TRBJ2-2, with unresolved D. The germline V gene has CDR1 LGHNA and CDR2 YSLEER. This CDR3 spans 17 amino acids. V gave up 2 bases and J gave up 1 base, with 14 bases separating them. Here the CDR3 reads CASSQLLRPGNTGELFF. The CDR3, as DNA: TGCGCCAGCAGCCAACTTCTGAGGCCGGGGAACACCGGGGAGCTGTTTTTT.

The V and J genes are TRBV28 and TRBJ1-4, with 9 bases lining up with TRBD1. The CDR3 is 18 residues long. Per germline, CDR1 MDHEN and CDR2 SYDVKM. Germline trimming cut 5 bases from V and 12 bases from J; bases unmatched to any gene: 22. CDR3 loop: CASSPPPGQGEVNEELFF. For the CDR3, the DNA is TGTGCCAGCAGTCCTCCACCGGGACAGGGTGAGGTAAACGAAGAACTGTTTTTT.

This clonotype was observed many times. The chain carries TRBV4-3 and TRBJ2-5; the D is unclear. V lost 2 bases to trimming and J lost 0 bases, with 10 bases between them. CDR1 and CDR2 from the germline V gene are LGHNA and YSLEER. This CDR3 comprises 15 residues. The CDR3 DNA sequence: TGCGCCAGCAGCCAATTTGAGACGTACCAAGAGACCCAGTACTTC. Translating it yields CASSQFETYQETQYF.

The chain is built from TRBV12-3 or TRBV12-4 and TRBJ1-4; possible D gene TRBD1, 5 bases. The CDR3 totals 14 residues. The V end was cut by 5 bases, the J end by 6 bases, with 13 bases between. This CDR3 reads CASSEAGKDEKLFF. The CDR3 DNA is TGTGCCAGCAGTGAAGCAGGGAAGGATGAAAAACTGTTTTTT.

This clonotype has only a few counts. The rearrangement uses TRBV12-3 or TRBV12-4 and TRBJ1-1; no firm D call. Trimming left V 3 bases short and J 1 base short, with 9 bases between. The CDR3 length is 14 residues. CDR3 in amino acids: CASSLFWRNTEAFF. The DNA of the CDR3 is TGTGCCAGCAGTTTGTTTTGGCGGAACACTGAAGCTTTCTTT.

On this clonotype: Because it lacks the conserved phenylalanine or tryptophan at the end, this CDR3 is likely a read error. V gene TRBV27 combines with J gene TRBJ2-1; D is possibly TRBD1 (6 bases). This CDR3 contains 14 residues. Germline CDR1 is MNHEY and CDR2 is SMNVEV (reference sequence). Deletions cut 5 bases from V and 7 bases from J, with 15 bases between. The CDR3 reads CASSRRGSENEQFS. The CDR3 nucleotides are TGTGCCAGCAGTAGAAGGGGGTCGGAGAATGAGCAGTTCTCC.

In this sample, this clonotype turned up many times. V usage is TRBV6-2 or TRBV6-3 and J usage is TRBJ2-3; 11 nucleotides line up with TRBD2. The CDR3 totals 16 residues. The V segment lost 2 bases and the J segment 7 bases; nucleotides outside the gene matches: 8. CDR1 and CDR2 from the germline V gene are MNHEY and SVGEGT. The CDR3 bases are TGTGCCAGCAGTTACGACTTAGCGGGAGGGCGGAATACGCAGTATTTT. Protein sequence: CASSYDLAGGRNTQYF.